This T cell receptor (beta chain) was retrieved from a study of blood T cell repertoires in COVID-19 (dated by TCRdb to 2019 to 2021). Regarding the study in general: Samples covering the acute and convalescent phases of COVID-19 were provided by collaborators in the United States, Italy and Spain. The material from the prospective study consisted of cDNA or gDNA derived from T cells, B-cell-depleted T cells, or PBMCs. Subjects who had been exposed to COVID-19, were actively infected with it, or had recovered from it provided the deeply sampled blood TCRbeta repertoires that made up the dataset. The repertoires were made available in a free public database intended to serve as a resource for research on the immune response to SARS-CoV-2. The samples were drawn from the first 160 participants of the ongoing ImmuneRACE study and from about 1,200 subjects provided by 6 global collaborators. Sample metadata almost always included a de-identified subject ID, COVID-19 status, age in years and sex. HLA class I and class II types, where available, came from metadata supplied by the sample provider rather than from assay-based typing.

With respect to this clone: No antigen is known for it. One base away there is no much larger clone; base qualities are not given.

In the prospective study, participants were roughly 18 to 89 years old, resided in approximately 22 geographic areas of the United States, and were enrolled through a virtual design. To assign participants to cohorts, the prospective study relied on clinical history that participants themselves reported in a screening survey and a study questionnaire. For ImmuneRACE Cohort 3, a participant was defined as recovered based on two consecutive negative NP/OP PCR tests, clearance by a healthcare professional, or resolution of symptoms. In the prospective study, whole blood, serum and a nasopharyngeal or oropharyngeal swab were collected from each participant by mobile phlebotomists. Prospective study participants could optionally give additional blood draws and questionnaires over an approximately two-month period. Before DNA extraction, blood samples from the prospective study were shipped at room temperature or frozen.

Broad study findings and their caveats: The amount of clinical and demographic metadata varied by source and participant and was provided uncurated.

TCRbeta CDR3 regions were amplified from genomic DNA using the immunoSEQ Assay, a bias-controlled multiplex PCR. The study's processing was this. The number of nucleated cells in each sample was estimated by amplification of reference gene primers within the assay. To quantify the absolute abundance of each unique TCRbeta CDR3 rearrangement, sequence reads were collapsed and filtered. For each sample, productive Simpson clonality was calculated as the square root of Simpson's diversity index over productive rearrangements. What TCRdb holds here is the immuneACCESS table cut down to in-frame rearrangements. Part of the clones is not present; checked against another copy, under half of the missing clones reflect an unresolved V gene, and the others are unexplained. That table furnishes V, J and clone size, whereas the DNA furnished D and trimming. Recorded for this sample are approximately 290,000 clones; over 75% of them occurred a single time. The biggest ten clones account for 3.5% to 4.5% of the sample.

The CDR3 runs 15 residues from the cysteine to the phenylalanine. Only the CDR3 DNA is retained, 45 bases long and in frame from the first base. The junction shows trimming of 6 bases on V and 6 bases on J, plus 18 bases between the germline ends. CDR1 and CDR2 were assigned from the germline V gene as MDHEN and SYDVKM. The source material was PBMCs or T cells enriched from blood (not recorded which). The chain is encoded by TRBV28 joined to TRBJ1-5, with a weak D call of TRBD1 (6 bases match). The TCR sequence derives from a woman aged 25 to 39 who had recovered from COVID-19. The bases are TGTGCCAGCAGCTCTCGGGGGGGGCGAGTTCAGCCCCAGCATTTT. It translates as CASSSRGGRVQPQHF.